One T cell receptor (beta chain) is described in this entry. Its antigen specificity is not known. Base qualities are not at hand, and no much larger clone is one base apart. The data belong to a study of blood T cell repertoires in COVID-19 (dated by TCRdb to about 2020). A note on the overall study: Collaborator samples came from the United States, Italy and Spain and covered acute and convalescent phases of COVID-19. Samples were obtained from the ongoing ImmuneRACE study (first 160 participants) and from 1,254 subjects provided by 6 global collaborators. A de-identified subject ID, COVID-19 status, age in years and sex were almost always included in the sample metadata. The prospective study material was composed of cDNA or gDNA derived from T cells, B-cell-depleted T cells, or PBMCs. The repertoires were made available in a free public database intended to serve as a resource for research on the immune response to SARS-CoV-2. Deeply sampled blood TCRbeta repertoires from subjects exposed to, actively infected with, or recovered from COVID-19 were included in the dataset. Where available, HLA class I and class II types were obtained from metadata supplied by the sample provider rather than from assay-based typing. The study at large found these results: Clinical and demographic metadata were provided uncurated, with the amount varying by source and participant.

Trimming removed 0 bases from V and 5 bases from J, leaving 4 bases between the germline ends. The CDR3 contains 12 residues, cysteine and phenylalanine counted. Solely the CDR3 DNA is kept, with 36 bases framed from the first base. Taken from the germline V gene, the CDR1 and CDR2 loops are MNHNS and SASEGT. Collaborating institutions collected whole blood in K2EDTA tubes following their own protocols. Collaborator samples were shipped for TCRbeta analysis as frozen whole blood, isolated PBMCs, or DNA extracted from either sample type. The immunoSEQ Assay, a bias-controlled multiplex PCR, was used to amplify TCRbeta CDR3 regions from genomic DNA. The authors processed their data as follows. Within the assay, amplification of reference gene primers was used to estimate how many nucleated cells each sample contained. To quantify the absolute abundance of each unique TCRbeta CDR3 rearrangement, sequence reads were collapsed and filtered. For each sample, productive Simpson clonality was calculated by taking the square root of Simpson's diversity index across productive rearrangements. In its TCRdb copy, this immuneACCESS table keeps in-frame sequences only and misses some clones. Where compared with another copy, unresolved V genes explain less than half of these, and the others have no known cause. For V, J and clone size, that table is used; D and trimming come from the DNA. Across this sample there are more than 95,000 clones, with over 80% seen only once. The top ten clones comprise roughly 15% of the sample.

The sequence is built from TRBV6-1 and TRBJ1-2; the D gene cannot be named for sure. The sequence derives from a man aged 45 to 65 with acute or convalescent COVID-19. Sequenced input: peripheral blood. The nucleotide sequence is TGTGCCAGCAGTGAAGCCCAATATGGCTACACCTTC. Translated, it gives CASSEAQYGYTF.